The rows below give T cell receptor beta chains drawn from one sample of a study of T cell responses to AZD1222 COVID-19 vaccine. Method: immunoSEQ multiplex PCR; TCRdb's copy keeps in-frame clones and lacks some. The sample carries 150,000 to 160,000 clones, around nine tenths recorded once. The sample was peripheral blood, taken on day 0 of AZD1222 vaccination. These TCRs come from an adult in good health. Each CDR3 is given without its conserved first and last residue.

>TRBJ1-6|TRBV7-2
ASSLSFPTNSPLH
>TRBJ1-2|TRBV28
ASRALGQGANYGYT
>TRBJ2-1|TRBV11-2
ASSSSTRLARSDNEQF
>TRBJ1-5|TRBV20-1
SATLEPQH
>TRBJ1-6|TRBV6-2/TRBV6-3
ASSPPWGVFWSSPLH
>TRBJ2-1|TRBV20-1
SAKYRNEQF
>TRBJ2-1|TRBV28
ASSSGLAAYNEQF
>TRBJ1-5|TRBV2
ASSEEGRGYSNQPQH
>TRBJ1-1|TRBV6-5
ASSSTANTEAF
>TRBJ1-1|TRBV19
ASSFQRLGDTEAF
>TRBJ2-7|TRBV19
ASRYRDFSSYEQY
>TRBJ1-6|TRBV2
ASSEPLRGNSPLH
>TRBJ1-4|TRBV18
ASSPQGPPATNEKLF
>TRBJ1-5|TRBV9
ASSADPGDQPQH
>TRBJ2-1|TRBV28
ATGLAQFNEQF
>TRBJ2-7|TRBV5-6
ASSEIPLKSGRSSYEQY
>TRBJ2-2|TRBV6-2/TRBV6-3
ASSYSLAGYTGELF
>TRBJ1-3|TRBV5-1
ASSLVLPGASGNTIY
>TRBJ2-3|TRBV19
ASTRWGVGDTQY
>TRBJ1-5|TRBV27
ASSPKQVNNQPQH
>TRBJ2-7|TRBV7-2
ASSLPSGSYEQY
>TRBJ2-7|TRBV9
ASSVRAGAYEQY
>TRBJ1-5|TRBV3-1/TRBV3-2
ASSPRGSNQPQH
>TRBJ2-1|TRBV15
ATSRGPTSGANNNEQF
>TRBJ1-1|TRBV6-5
ASSYLDGDEAF
>TRBJ1-2|TRBV11-3
ASSLEQGHGYT
>TRBJ2-7|TRBV3-1/TRBV3-2
ASSHPRTGRSSYEQY
>TRBJ1-5|TRBV3-1/TRBV3-2
ASSHQIGPQH
>TRBJ2-1|TRBV7-8
ASLSWAKGRNEQF
>TRBJ2-3|TRBV19
ASSINPGRNTDTQY